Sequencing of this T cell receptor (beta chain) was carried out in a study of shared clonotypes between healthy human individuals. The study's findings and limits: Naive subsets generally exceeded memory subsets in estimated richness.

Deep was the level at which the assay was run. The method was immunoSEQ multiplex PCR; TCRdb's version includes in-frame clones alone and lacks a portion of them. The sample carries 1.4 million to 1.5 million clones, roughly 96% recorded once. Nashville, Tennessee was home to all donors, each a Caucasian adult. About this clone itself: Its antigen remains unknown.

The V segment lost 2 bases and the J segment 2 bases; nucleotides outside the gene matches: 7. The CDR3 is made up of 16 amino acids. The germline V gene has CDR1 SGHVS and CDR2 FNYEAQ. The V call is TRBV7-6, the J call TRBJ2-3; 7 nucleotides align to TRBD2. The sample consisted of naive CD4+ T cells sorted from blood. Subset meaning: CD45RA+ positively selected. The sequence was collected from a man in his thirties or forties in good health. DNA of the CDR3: TGTGCCAGCAGCTTATCGGGGGGTGGGAACACAGATACGCAGTATTTT. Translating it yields CASSLSGGGNTDTQYF.